The next 20 T cell receptor beta chains were all read from a single sample in a study of cytomegalovirus exposure and HLA in healthy donors. With 60 Vbeta and 13 Jbeta primers, the PCR was carried out. Method: immunoSEQ multiplex PCR; TCRdb's copy keeps in-frame clones and lacks some. Among 150,000 to 200,000 clones listed, 81% were seen once. Sequenced material: PBMCs. These receptors were collected from a woman aged 18-29 years in good health and CMV-seropositive.

This clone was observed a single time. The chain recombines TRBV7-2 with TRBJ2-7; D is perhaps TRBD2 (6 bases). The germline V and J ends were trimmed by 3 bases and 6 bases, with 6 bases remaining between them. The CDR3 runs to 11 residues. Per germline, CDR1 SGHTA and CDR2 FQGNSA. In DNA form, the CDR3 reads TGTGCCAGCAGCTTCGGGGGCGAGCAGTACTTC. This gives the protein CASSFGGEQYF.

The rearrangement links TRBV2 to TRBJ2-7; TRBD1 matches 10 bases. This CDR3 spans 14 amino acids. The germline gives CDR1 SNHLY, CDR2 FYNNEI. V was clipped by 5 bases and J by 4 bases; unmatched bases: 5. The CDR3 DNA sequence: TGTGCCAGCAGTAGACAGGGGGCTTCGTACGAGCAGTACTTC. This gives the protein CASSRQGASYEQYF.

CDR3 sequence (DNA): TGTGCCAGCAGCGTGTCTAAGGACAGAAGCAACACTGAAGCTTTCTTT. Protein sequence: CASSVSKDRSNTEAFF. The chain employs TRBV9 and TRBJ1-1, with a possible D match to TRBD1 (6 bases). Trimming took off 2 bases at V and 2 bases at J, with 16 bases between the two ends. Per the germline V gene, CDR1 is SGDLS and CDR2 is YYNGEE. The CDR3 is 16 amino acids.

V gene TRBV15 combines with J gene TRBJ1-5; D might be TRBD1 (6 bases). Germline loops: CDR1 LNHNV, CDR2 YYDKDF (reference sequence). The CDR3 spans 15 residues. Trimming shortened V by 0 bases and J by 7 bases, and 13 bases separated the two germline ends. CDR3 DNA: TGTGCCACCAGCAGAGATGGAGGGGGAGGGCAGCCCCAGCATTTT. Residues: CATSRDGGGGQPQHF.

The V gene is TRBV30, the J gene TRBJ1-1, with a tentative D call TRBD1 (5 bases). CDR1 is GTSNPN and CDR2 is SVGIG in the germline V gene (reference sequence). CDR3 length: 14 amino acids. V shed 0 bases and J shed 1 base, with 9 bases lying between them. CDR3 sequence: CAWSVGQGNTEAFF. CDR3 in DNA: TGTGCCTGGAGTGTAGGTCAGGGGAACACTGAAGCTTTCTTT.

The chain couples TRBV14 to TRBJ2-7; D gene uncertain. The V end lost 3 bases, the J end lost 5 bases, and 14 bases lay between the germline ends. The CDR3 length is 14 residues. Per the germline V gene, CDR1 is SGHDN and CDR2 is FVKESK. CDR3 loop: CASSQRHLEHEQYF. The CDR3 DNA follows: TGTGCCAGCAGCCAGAGACACCTTGAACACGAGCAGTACTTC.

This chain connects TRBV5-5 to TRBJ1-2; 7 nucleotides line up with TRBD1. The CDR3 is made up of 12 amino acids. Germline CDR1 is SGHKS and CDR2 is YYEKEE (reference sequence). Trimming removed 4 bases from V and 8 bases from J; junction bases left unmatched: 5. The CDR3, as DNA: TGTGCCAGCAGCCCAGACAGGGTGGGCTACACCTTC. It yields the protein CASSPDRVGYTF.

The chain carries TRBV9 and TRBJ2-5, with D tentatively TRBD2 (7 bases). Germline CDR1 and CDR2: SGDLS and YYNGEE. Trimming took 4 bases from V and 11 from J, leaving 21 bases between them. This CDR3 contains 14 residues. This chain's CDR3 is CASSFTRGGREQYF. CDR3 in DNA: TGTGCCAGCAGCTTTACTCGAGGGGGGAGGGAGCAGTACTTC.

This clone was seen just once. V is TRBV27 and J is TRBJ1-2; possible D gene TRBD1, 6 bases. The V end lost 6 bases, the J end lost 8 bases, and 16 bases lay between the germline ends. The CDR3 length is 13 residues. The germline CDR1 and CDR2 sequences are MNHEY and SMNVEV (reference sequence). CDR3 bases: TGTGCCAGCAGCGTGACAGGTTCTGCCGGCTACACCTTC. Encoded protein: CASSVTGSAGYTF.

This clone was seen a single time. The rearrangement uses TRBV6-5 and TRBJ1-1, with D maybe TRBD1 (5 bases). The germline V gene has CDR1 MNHEY and CDR2 SVGAGI. The CDR3 runs 12 residues. Trimming left V 2 bases short and J 10 bases short, with 11 bases between. CDR3 nucleotide sequence: TGTGCCAGCAGTTACCGGGGGAGCGTAGCTTTCTTT. As protein: CASSYRGSVAFF.

The CDR3 reads CASSLSQSTDTQYF. In DNA form, the CDR3 reads TGTGCCAGCAGTTTATCTCAGAGCACAGATACGCAGTATTTT. This chain connects TRBV27 to TRBJ2-3, with no clear D. The CDR3 contains 14 residues. Per germline, CDR1 MNHEY and CDR2 SMNVEV (reference sequence). V gave up 0 bases and J gave up 0 bases, with 4 bases separating them.

V is TRBV12-5 and J is TRBJ1-1, with D perhaps TRBD1 (5 bases). CDR1 and CDR2 (germline): LGHNT, FRNRAP. The CDR3 is made up of 13 amino acids. V lost 5 bases to trimming and J lost 2 bases, with 9 bases between them. CDR3: CASGETVNTEAFF. In DNA form, the CDR3 reads TGTGCTAGTGGTGAGACAGTTAACACTGAAGCTTTCTTT.

The J gene is TRBJ2-5, the V gene TRBV5-4, with D uncertain. Germline-derived CDR1 and CDR2 are SGHNT and YYREEE (reference sequence). This CDR3 is 14 amino acids long. V was pared by 1 base and J by 2 bases, with 9 bases between. The CDR3 loop is CASSLLSVQETQYF. Here the CDR3 DNA reads TGTGCCAGCAGCTTGTTGTCTGTTCAAGAGACCCAGTACTTC.

The chain links TRBV9 to TRBJ1-6; TRBD1 aligns across 8 bases. Germline V gene sequence: CDR1 SGDLS, CDR2 YYNGEE. The trim removed 7 bases at V and 10 bases at J, leaving 13 bases unmatched. The CDR3 has 15 amino acids. The CDR3: CASAGGRGLGSPLHF. The CDR3 nucleotides are TGTGCCAGCGCAGGGGGCAGGGGGCTTGGCTCACCCCTCCACTTT.

The rearrangement links TRBV7-6 to TRBJ1-1; unclear D gene. In germline, CDR1 is SGHVS, CDR2 FNYEAQ. The V end lost 5 bases, the J end lost 1 base, and 8 bases lay between the germline ends. The CDR3 runs to 13 residues. CDR3 coding DNA: TGTGCCAGCAGCCCCGGGTGGAACACTGAAGCTTTCTTT. Its translation is CASSPGWNTEAFF.

This clone occurred a few times. The chain combines TRBV7-6 with TRBJ2-3, with 15 bases aligning to TRBD2. With V trimmed by 5 bases and J by 0 bases, 6 bases remained unmatched. CDR1 is SGHVS, CDR2 FNYEAQ, per germline. The CDR3 covers 18 residues. CDR3 nucleotides: TGTGCCAGCAGCCAGGGACTAGCGGGGGGATCTAGCACAGATACGCAGTATTTT. It specifies CASSQGLAGGSSTDTQYF. The full variable domain, in which reference TRBV7-6 and TRBJ2-3 provide the parts outside the CDR3, is GAGVSQSPRYKVTKRGQDVALRCDPISGHVSLYWYRQALGQGPEFLTYFNYEAQQDKSGLPNDRFSAERPEGSISTLTIQRTEQRDSAMYRCASSQGLAGGSSTDTQYFGPGTRLTVL.

This chain links TRBV25-1 with TRBJ1-2; the match to TRBD1 covers 11 bases. V gave up 6 bases and J gave up 8 bases; unmatched junction bases: 5. CDR3 length: 13 amino acids. Germline lookup yields CDR1 MGHDK and CDR2 SYGVNS. CDR3 loop: CASRGQGVGGYTF. The CDR3 bases are TGTGCCAGCAGGGGACAGGGGGTCGGCGGCTACACCTTC.

The chain combines TRBV18 with TRBJ1-5, with D maybe TRBD1 (5 bases). In germline, CDR1 is KGHSH, CDR2 LQKENI. This CDR3 contains 17 residues. Trimming stripped 2 bases from V and 7 bases from J, with 21 bases between. The CDR3 sequence is CASSPTTPTGDLQPQHF. The CDR3 bases are TGTGCCAGCTCACCAACCACCCCGACGGGGGACTTGCAGCCCCAGCATTTT.

V is TRBV25-1 and J is TRBJ1-3; D is ambiguous. Deletions cut 4 bases from V and 0 bases from J, with 13 bases between. Germline CDR1 is MGHDK and CDR2 is SYGVNS. The CDR3 covers 16 residues. The CDR3 loop reads CASSVGLGVSGNTIYF. CDR3 in DNA: TGTGCCAGCAGTGTGGGCCTCGGGGTCTCTGGAAACACCATATATTTT.

The rearrangement uses TRBV30 and TRBJ1-1; maybe TRBD1 (6 bases). Germline lookup yields CDR1 GTSNPN and CDR2 SVGIG (reference sequence). V gave up 3 bases and J gave up 1 base, with 9 bases separating them. This CDR3 has 13 amino acids. CDR3 coding DNA: TGTGCCTGGAGCGGGACATCGAACACTGAAGCTTTCTTT. Its translation: CAWSGTSNTEAFF.